This T cell receptor (beta chain) came from a study of cytomegalovirus exposure and HLA in healthy donors (dated by TCRdb to 2016 to 2017). Background for the entire study: According to an earlier analysis of a few hundred of the donors, about 170 million T cells yielded roughly 110 million unique TCR beta sequences and about 300 Gb of sequence data. The study used immunosequencing to profile the T cell repertoires of approximately 690 subjects and linked those repertoires to cytomegalovirus serostatus. Donor age, sex, ethnicity and CMV serostatus were collected together with the repertoire data. Among roughly 400 genotyped donors of the cohort, an average of around 250,000 unique TCR beta nucleotide sequences was sequenced per donor, of which 15% to 20% were non-productive. A later analysis re-analyzed previously published TCR beta repertoires from roughly 600 donors and added high-resolution HLA genotyping to study TCR occurrence patterns. Four or five DR-DQ haplotypes were treated as single units for association and clustering because of strong linkage in the cohort. Among the roughly 390 genotyped donors, approximately 82% belonged to the genetic ancestry cluster associated with self-reported Caucasian donors. Rather than using new phenotypic data, the later analysis identified candidate immune exposures from TCR beta sequences and from how often those sequences occurred across donors. The number of typed donors differed by locus: roughly 629-640 for A, B, C, DRB1 and DQB1; some 500 for DQA1; 606 for DPA1; and some 470 for DPB1. A later genetic analysis took genome-wide SNP genotypes for 398 of the 666 donors and used that subset as a discovery cohort. An earlier analysis of around 580 of the donors used high-throughput TCR beta sequencing to judge whether each TCR beta V gene segment behaved as functional or pseudogenic. The study was designed to test whether signatures of past pathogen exposure could be identified by cataloging public T cell receptors. HLA typing covered class I and class II loci at four-digit resolution. High-throughput TCR immunosequencing, statistical association of individual TCRs with disease status, and machine learning were combined to predict cytomegalovirus infection status. In addition to the first cohort of about 650 subjects, a separate validation cohort of approximately 130 different subjects was used. An early release that covered about 600 HLA-typed donors contained about 300 gigabases of sequencing data and approximately 85 million unique TCR sequences. Every discovery cohort repertoire had been produced on one sequencing platform. The research as a whole found: It was suggested by the authors that the approach could potentially be generalized to other disease states and immunological phenotypes. Most TCR sequences were observed very rarely across donors, whereas some public TCRs were present in many individuals. The classifier was reported to diagnose cytomegalovirus status with high specificity and sensitivity in both the original cohort and the validation cohort. A later analysis found that most CMV-associated TCR beta chains appeared HLA-restricted, with HLA associations seemingly driven largely by CMV exposure. Strong co-occurrence of HLA alleles, especially DR and DQ, made assigning TCR associations to individual alleles difficult. A further reported finding was that TCR beta sequences accurately predicted the HLA-A and HLA-B alleles for most subjects in the first cohort. In a later genetic analysis, a missense DCLRE1C variant was associated with V-gene and J-gene trimming of TCR beta chains, and the association was replicated in an independent cohort. Roughly uniform sequencing depth across donors was assumed in presence/absence analyses, although this assumption may not hold. In a later analysis, the rate of TCR association differed among HLA loci, with DRB1 alleles having the most associated TCRs and HLA-C alleles having the fewest. Linkage disequilibrium might explain the correlated functional status among segregating V segments, but an unknown experimental factor could not be excluded. Compared with the roughly 720-donor mean, donors in an Asian-associated ancestry cluster had fewer N-insertions in productive TCRs, according to a later genetic analysis. A later analysis found that HLA-associated TCR beta chains were more clonally expanded and had lower generation probabilities than equally common non-associated chains. A later analysis reported that several top co-occurrence clusters appeared linked to parvovirus B19, influenza, CMV and Epstein-Barr virus. In an earlier analysis of some 640 of the donors, most TCR beta V segments were observed in productive rearrangements about 90% or about 30% of the time, broadly matching IMGT annotations. In vitro tests confirmed that a few of the cytomegalovirus-associated TCR beta chains recognize cytomegalovirus antigens. In this cohort, only TCR beta chains were sequenced, and detectable features were limited by the absence of alpha or paired-chain data. The only immune exposure information available for the cohort was CMV serostatus. Because counts were too low, some 17 rarely observed V segments, including chromosome 9 orphons, were excluded from the earlier analysis of around 640 of the donors. A cluster of highly shared sequence variants was judged likely to represent a technical artifact of the sequencing pipeline. In a later analysis, 16,951 TCR beta sequences were associated with specific HLA alleles at a false discovery rate of 0.05. Some IMGT-functional V segments, including TRBV6-2 and TRBV6-3, could not be distinguished by the 87-base-pair reads and were therefore excluded. Because some donors lacked HLA typing at each locus, the association tests relied only on the typed subset. A total of 150 or so TCR beta chains were listed by the study as associated with cytomegalovirus.

Library prep was done by the immunoSEQ multiplex PCR assay. For the multiplex PCR, a mixture combining 60 forward primers for TCR Vbeta segments and 13 reverse primers for TCR Jbeta segments was used. Amplification of the CDR3 region of rearranged TCR beta genes was performed with a multiplex PCR assay on genomic DNA. On the Illumina HiSeq System, the amplified TCR beta libraries were sequenced as 87-base-pair reads. Per the source publication's procedure: A later analysis tallied approximately 87 million unique TCR beta chains across the 550 to 850 repertoires, and around 9.9 million of those chains were shared by two or more donors. A nearest-neighbor algorithm error-corrected the raw reads and collapsed the reads into unique sequences, merging closely related sequences to remove PCR and sequencing errors. Alignment of CDR3 sequences to IMGT reference sequences was used to assign V, D and J gene segments. Each retained sequence needed at least a six-nucleotide match to both a V gene segment and a J gene segment. Rearrangements were called productive when the CDR3 lacked stop codons and stayed in frame with V and J; all others were non-productive. Following IMGT convention, CDR3 was defined as the stretch from the second conserved V-encoded cysteine up to the conserved J-encoded phenylalanine. Sequences without an unambiguous match to a single V gene segment were excluded from the earlier analysis of about 600 of the donors. An earlier analysis of 587 of the donors called V segments functional above 56.7% productive rearrangements and segregating when the between-donor standard deviation exceeded 5%. A statistical classification framework was built for diagnosing cytomegalovirus status from the catalog of TCR beta chain sequences. A later analysis assigned V and J genes by comparing TCR nucleotide sequences with IMGT/GENE-DB human TR gene sequences. In a later analysis, CDR3 sequences and most-parsimonious VDJ recombination scenarios were assigned using the TCRdist pipeline. A later analysis defined each TCR beta chain by its CDR3 amino acid sequence plus V-gene family, and excluded reads lacking a unique V-gene family. In a later analysis, nearly 600 highly shared, low-generation-probability nucleotide sequences were removed to address suspected cross-contamination and a sequencing artifact. For each public chain, a later analysis derived a clonal expansion index from normalized ranks of inferred template counts within each repertoire. In a later analysis, generation probabilities were computed with a VDJ recombination model fitted to out-of-frame rearrangements, and the resulting probabilities were checked against IGoR. In a later analysis, hypergeometric tests were used to score TCR-TCR, TCR-HLA and TCR-CMV co-occurrence, with a repertoire-size bias correction applied to TCR pairs. False discovery rates were estimated in a later analysis by permuting HLA or CMV assignments 20 times. In a later analysis, co-occurring TCRs were grouped with DBSCAN, and TCRdist sequence similarity was added when clustering was performed within HLA-allele-positive subsets. Co-occurrence clustering excluded repertoires with fewer than 30,000 or more than 120,000 public chains, plus five with anomalous nucleotide sharing. TCRdb carries this immuneACCESS record with in-frame sequences only. Its versions omit some clonotypes, under half of them owing to an unresolved V gene in the studies checked, with the rest unexplained. V and J calls and clone size are copied from that table; D and trimming were computed from the DNA. Counted in this sample were about 140,000 clones; approximately 84% of them appeared once. The ten largest clones capture more than 1.5% of the sample.

The cohort was made up of 500 to 800 healthy bone marrow donors. At the time of sampling, all cohort members were nominally healthy, though unrecorded immune exposures were likely present. The donor was CMV seronegative and was included in the group of a few hundred seronegative cohort members. A peripheral blood sample was collected from each donor, and TCR beta sequencing was performed on peripheral blood mononuclear cells. Genomic DNA extraction from the blood cell samples was performed with the Qiagen DNeasy Blood Extraction Kit. For CDR1 and CDR2, the germline V gene lists MDHEN and SYDVKM. Spanning cysteine to phenylalanine, the CDR3 consists of 11 amino acids. Of all the DNA, just the CDR3 is kept, 33 bases in frame from base 1. Between the V and J ends, shortened by 5 bases and 7 bases respectively, the junction contains 6 bases. This clone was detected only a few times. Its antigen is not yet known. Per-nucleotide qualities are absent, and no much larger clonotype sits a single base away.

This sequence was found in a middle-aged woman in good health and CMV-seronegative. Sequencing used PBMCs. Recombination linked TRBV28 to TRBJ1-3; the D gene is unclear. In nucleotide form, the sequence is TGTGCCAGCAGTCGGGAGAACACCATATATTTT. Its product reads: CASSRENTIYF.